Below are 15 T cell receptor beta chains sequenced from a single sample in a study of control samples from healthy donors and cancer patients. Measured with immunoSEQ multiplex PCR; TCRdb has only the in-frame clones, and not every one. The sample consists of about 150,000 clones, approximately 94% of them appearing once. Sequences were obtained from blood. The receptor set was obtained from a man between 18 and 29 years old in good health.

The chain combines TRBV4-2 with TRBJ1-5; D unresolved. Germline CDR1 LGHNA, CDR2 YNFKEQ. This CDR3 is 15 amino acids long. V was trimmed by 2 bases and J by 3 bases, leaving 11 bases between them. The CDR3 sequence is CASSQSNGHNQPQHF. The CDR3 coding sequence is TGTGCCAGCAGCCAATCCAATGGGCACAATCAGCCCCAGCATTTT.

The V gene is TRBV27, the J gene TRBJ2-7, with D perhaps assigned TRBD1 or TRBD2 (5 bases each). Between the trimmed V and J ends, which lost 3 bases and 3 bases, there was a span of 12 bases. Germline values: CDR1 MNHEY, CDR2 SMNVEV (reference sequence). This CDR3 region has 14 residues. Here the CDR3 reads CASSFGGISYEQYF. The CDR3 DNA sequence: TGTGCCAGCAGTTTTGGGGGTATCAGCTACGAGCAGTACTTC.

The V call is TRBV28, the J call TRBJ1-2; D perhaps matches TRBD1 (6 bases). The CDR3 covers 14 residues. CDR1 is MDHEN, CDR2 SYDVKM, per germline. Between the trimmed V and J ends, which lost 3 bases and 8 bases, there was a span of 16 bases. For the CDR3, the DNA is TGTGCCAGCAGTTTTTCCGGGGGCGGGTGGGGCTACACCTTC. Protein: CASSFSGGGWGYTF.

The chain recombines TRBV18 with TRBJ2-7; D uncertain. Between the trimmed V and J ends, which lost 3 bases and 2 bases, there was a span of 8 bases. Germline V lookup: CDR1 KGHSH, CDR2 LQKENI. The CDR3 runs 13 residues. The CDR3 loop reads CASSPPGTYEQYF. Written as DNA, the CDR3 is TGTGCCAGCTCACCCCCAGGAACCTACGAGCAGTACTTC.

The CDR3 loop reads CASSQTRDRVYEQYF. CDR3 sequence (DNA): TGCGCCAGCAGCCAAACCCGGGACAGGGTCTACGAGCAGTACTTC. J is TRBJ2-7 and V is TRBV4-1; 9 bases match TRBD1. Germline V gene sequence: CDR1 MGHRA, CDR2 YSYEKL. The CDR3 has 15 amino acids. Losses at the gene ends were 2 bases for V and 3 bases for J; bases not matched to a gene: 5.

V and J are TRBV18 and TRBJ1-3; no clear D gene. With 3 bases removed from V and 2 bases from J, the gap between germline ends came to 11 bases. The germline CDR1 and CDR2 sequences are KGHSH and LQKENI. CDR3 size: 15 residues. The CDR3 spells CASSPRVRPGNTIYF. The CDR3 coding sequence is TGTGCCAGCTCACCGCGTGTTCGTCCTGGAAACACCATATATTTT.

V and J are TRBV10-1 and TRBJ1-5; TRBD1 matches 7 bases. There are 14 residues in the CDR3. V shed 10 bases, J shed 4 bases, and the junction held 10 bases outside the gene matches. Germline V gene data show CDR1 as WNHNN and CDR2 as SYGVQD (reference sequence). This chain's CDR3 is CANNDREANQPQHF. Here the CDR3 DNA reads TGCGCCAACAATGACAGGGAGGCAAATCAGCCCCAGCATTTT.

This clone has a handful of counts. The V and J genes are TRBV5-1 and TRBJ1-5; no reliable D call. Germline V CDR1 and CDR2: SGHRS, YFSETQ. The CDR3 length is 14 residues. With 4 bases removed from V and 2 bases from J, the gap between germline ends came to 10 bases. CDR3 protein: CASSPSPGNQPQHF. The CDR3 bases are TGCGCCAGCAGCCCGTCCCCGGGCAATCAGCCCCAGCATTTT.

The rearrangement uses TRBV14 and TRBJ2-5; D uncertain. The V end lost 0 bases, the J end lost 4 bases, and 12 bases lay between the germline ends. This CDR3 contains 15 residues. The germline CDR1 and CDR2 sequences are SGHDN and FVKESK. Here the CDR3 reads CASSQERSSAETQYF. The CDR3 DNA follows: TGTGCCAGCAGCCAAGAAAGGAGCTCAGCAGAGACCCAGTACTTC.

The chain links TRBV6-6 to TRBJ2-3; TRBD1 matches 7 bases. The CDR3 is 13 residues long. Germline lookup yields CDR1 MNHNY and CDR2 SVGAGI (reference sequence). With V trimmed by 5 bases and J by 4 bases, 3 bases remained unmatched. The CDR3 nucleotides are TGTGCCAGCAGTCGCACAGGGGCAGATACGCAGTATTTT. Protein product: CASSRTGADTQYF.

The rearrangement uses TRBV6-6 and TRBJ1-1; D is uncertain. CDR1 MNHNY and CDR2 SVGAGI come from the germline V gene (reference sequence). V lost 2 bases, J lost 5 bases, and 15 bases lay in between. This CDR3 spans 15 amino acids. The CDR3 nucleotides read TGTGCCAGCAGTTACGAGGGCGCACGTATGACTGAAGCTTTCTTT. Protein sequence: CASSYEGARMTEAFF.

This clone has more than one count but fewer than ten. The chain uses TRBV5-1 and TRBJ1-3, with 8 nucleotides matching TRBD1. V dropped 0 bases and J dropped 7; count of bases not matched to a gene: 12. The CDR3 runs 17 residues. Germline V gene data show CDR1 as SGHRS and CDR2 as YFSETQ. The CDR3 sequence is CASSLAQGQVYANTIYF. CDR3 coding DNA: TGCGCCAGCAGCTTGGCGCAGGGACAGGTGTACGCGAACACCATATATTTT.

The rearrangement joins TRBV5-1 to TRBJ2-7, with D hard to call. The length of the CDR3 is 15 residues. Germline CDR1 is SGHRS and CDR2 is YFSETQ. V shed 1 base and J shed 2 bases, with 13 bases lying between them. The CDR3 DNA sequence: TGCGCCAGCAGCTTGAGGCAGATTGATACCTACGAGCAGTACTTC. Amino acid sequence: CASSLRQIDTYEQYF.

This clone was counted once. The rearrangement joins TRBV28 to TRBJ2-7; TRBD1 matches 8 bases. The CDR3 extends over 18 amino acids. Germline V gene data show CDR1 as MDHEN and CDR2 as SYDVKM. J lost 3 bases, V lost 4 bases, and 17 bases had no gene match. Written as DNA, the CDR3 is TGTGCCAGCAGTTCTCCGGGACAGGCAGACCTAAGTAACTACGAGCAGTACTTC. This encodes CASSSPGQADLSNYEQYF.

The rearrangement links TRBV7-9 to TRBJ2-3; 12 bases are shared with TRBD2. The CDR3 extends over 19 amino acids. V was pared by 5 bases and J by 0 bases, with 12 bases of the junction left unmatched. Looked up from germline, CDR1 is SEHNR and CDR2 is FQNEAQ (reference sequence). Here the CDR3 reads CASSPRPRLAGVSTDTQYF. In DNA form, the CDR3 reads TGTGCCAGCAGCCCCCGTCCGAGACTAGCGGGGGTTAGCACAGATACGCAGTATTTT. The full variable domain, completed using reference TRBV7-9 and TRBJ2-3, is DTGVSQNPRHKITKRGQNVTFRCDPISEHNRLYWYRQTLGQGPEFLTYFQNEAQLEKSRLLSDRFSAERPKGSFSTLEIQRTEQGDSAMYLCASSPRPRLAGVSTDTQYFGPGTRLTVL.